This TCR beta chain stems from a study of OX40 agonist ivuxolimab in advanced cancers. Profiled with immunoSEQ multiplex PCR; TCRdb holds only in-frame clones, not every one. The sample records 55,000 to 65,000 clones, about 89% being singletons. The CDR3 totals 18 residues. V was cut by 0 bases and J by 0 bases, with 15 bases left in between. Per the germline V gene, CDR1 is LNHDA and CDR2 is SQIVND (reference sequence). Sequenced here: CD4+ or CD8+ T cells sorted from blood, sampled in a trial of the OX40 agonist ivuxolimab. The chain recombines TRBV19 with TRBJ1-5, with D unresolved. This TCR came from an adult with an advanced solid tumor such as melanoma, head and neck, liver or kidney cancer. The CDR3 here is CASSIDLSIYYSNQPQHF. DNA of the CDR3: TGTGCCAGTAGTATAGACCTCTCTATCTATTATAGCAATCAGCCCCAGCATTTT.